This T cell receptor beta chain appears in the sequencing data of a study of shared clonotypes between healthy human individuals. Repertoires were generated with immunoSEQ multiplex PCR, while TCRdb's copy carries only in-frame clones and drops some. The sample lists approximately 640,000 clones, about 78% occurring once. The sample comprised memory CD4+ T cells sorted from blood. Subset described: CD45RA-negative fraction. This sequence was found in a woman in her 30s in good health.

The DNA of the CDR3 is TGTGCCAGCAGTTTCCGATCGATTCGTGACAATGAGCAGTTCTTC. Amino acids: CASSFRSIRDNEQFF. The gene calls are TRBV27 and TRBJ2-1; no clear D. Germline V gene lookup returns CDR1 MNHEY and CDR2 SMNVEV (reference sequence). This CDR3 comprises 15 residues. V was clipped by 3 bases and J by 5 bases, with 14 bases between them.